The entry that follows covers one T cell receptor beta chain sequence. This entry is derived from a study of blood T cell repertoires in COVID-19. The data were produced by immunoSEQ multiplex PCR, yet TCRdb's version contains in-frame clones alone and is incomplete. The sample lists some 180,000 clones, about 88% occurring once. The CDR3 runs to 10 residues. Specimen: peripheral blood. The V and J genes are TRBV12-1 and TRBJ2-1; the table's TRBD2 call for D was not verified on the DNA. TRBV12-1 is flagged as a pseudogene. This clonotype originated in a man in his fifties or sixties with COVID-19, enrolled during active disease. CDR3 region: CASTPEEAVF. CDR3 nucleotide sequence: TGTGCCAGCACCCCCGAGGAGGCGGTCTTC.